The next 22 T cell receptor beta chains were all read from a single sample in a study of cytomegalovirus exposure and HLA in healthy donors. Only in-frame clones appear in the TCRdb table, and some are missing; sequencing was by immunoSEQ multiplex PCR. The data hold over 200,000 clones, with around 88% observed a single time. Sequenced: PBMCs. All receptors come from a woman in her late teens or twenties in good health and CMV-seronegative.

The count of this clone is one. This chain links TRBV5-1 with TRBJ2-3; 8 bases map to TRBD1. Looked up from germline, CDR1 is SGHRS and CDR2 is YFSETQ. CDR3 length: 16 amino acids. Unmatched junction bases numbered 8, after V lost 2 bases and J lost 3 bases. The CDR3 DNA reads TGCGCCAGCAGCTTCGGACAGGGTATAAGGACAGATACGCAGTATTTT. As protein: CASSFGQGIRTDTQYF.

Many counts were recorded for this clone. This chain joins TRBV13 and TRBJ2-1, with TRBD1 matching 9 bases. Trimming cost V 5 bases and J 8 bases; bases outside gene matches: 22. The CDR3 loop spans 19 amino acids. Germline V CDR1 and CDR2: PRHDT, FYEKMQ (reference sequence). As DNA, the CDR3 is TGTGCCAGCAGCGACCGGGACAGGGAGGGAGAGGGAGCAATCGATGAGCAGTTCTTC. It is translated as CASSDRDREGEGAIDEQFF.

This clone turned up a few times. The CDR3 loop reads CAIRRTGANYGYTF. CDR3 DNA: TGTGCCATCAGAAGGACAGGGGCTAACTATGGCTACACCTTC. The rearrangement links TRBV10-3 to TRBJ1-2; 9 nucleotides align to TRBD1. The CDR3 runs 14 residues. The ends lost 6 bases at V and 0 bases at J; junction bases unmatched: 2. The germline gives CDR1 ENHRY, CDR2 SYGVKD.

The chain recombines TRBV19 with TRBJ2-5, with 10 bases fitting TRBD2. The CDR3 runs 13 residues. V was pared by 4 bases and J by 5 bases, with 1 base of the junction left unmatched. Germline assignment: CDR1 LNHDA and CDR2 SQIVND (reference sequence). CDR3 region: CASSRLAGETQYF. DNA of the CDR3: TGTGCCAGTAGTAGACTAGCGGGCGAGACCCAGTACTTC.

This clone occurred once. The chain couples TRBV28 to TRBJ1-1; 9 positions match TRBD1. The CDR3 runs to 15 residues. CDR1 and CDR2 (germline): MDHEN, SYDVKM. V shed 5 bases, J shed 4 bases, and the junction held 8 bases outside the gene matches. The CDR3 DNA follows: TGTGCCAGCAGTCTCCTTAGACAGGGGGGCACTGAAGCTTTCTTT. It specifies CASSLLRQGGTEAFF.

The rearrangement joins TRBV7-9 to TRBJ2-1, with unresolved D. The CDR3 covers 14 residues. Germline CDR1 SEHNR, CDR2 FQNEAQ (reference sequence). The V gene lost 4 bases and the J gene lost 7 bases, with 14 bases spanning the gap. CDR3 coding DNA: TGTGCCAGCAGCTCCCCTTGGTCAGCGAATGAGCAGTTCTTC. Encoded protein: CASSSPWSANEQFF.

The chain has TRBV6-5 and TRBJ1-1; TRBD1 matches at 7 bases. Germline CDR1 is MNHEY and CDR2 is SVGAGI. The V segment lost 4 bases and the J segment 2 bases; nucleotides outside the gene matches: 10. CDR3 size: 16 residues. In DNA form, the CDR3 reads TGTGCCAGCAGTTCCAGGACAGGTTTGCTTAACACTGAAGCTTTCTTT. It is translated as CASSSRTGLLNTEAFF.

The V call is TRBV18, the J call TRBJ1-3; D not certain. The CDR3 is 16 amino acids. Trimming left V 1 base short and J 0 bases short, with 10 bases between. CDR1 and CDR2 from the germline V gene are KGHSH and LQKENI. The CDR3 here is CASSPQRASSGNTIYF. Written as DNA, the CDR3 is TGTGCCAGCTCACCACAGCGGGCGTCCTCTGGAAACACCATATATTTT.

The chain has TRBV9 and TRBJ1-5; TRBD1 might be the D (5 bases). Per the germline V gene, CDR1 is SGDLS and CDR2 is YYNGEE. CDR3 length equals 14 residues. Trimming took 0 bases from V and 6 from J, leaving 10 bases between them. The CDR3 loop is CASSVDGGIQPQHF. The CDR3 nucleotides read TGTGCCAGCAGCGTAGATGGGGGGATTCAGCCCCAGCATTTT. Looking up the rest from reference TRBV9 and TRBJ1-5 gives the full variable domain: DSGVTQTPKHLITATGQRVTLRCSPRSGDLSVYWYQQSLDQGLQFLIQYYNGEERAKGNILERFSAQQFPDLHSELNLSSLELGDSALYFCASSVDGGIQPQHFGDGTRLSIL.

The rearrangement uses TRBV13 and TRBJ2-1, with 9 bases that match TRBD2. Germline assignment: CDR1 PRHDT and CDR2 FYEKMQ (reference sequence). V lost 5 bases, J lost 4 bases, and 6 bases stayed unmatched. The CDR3 is 15 residues long. CDR3 DNA sequence: TGTGCCAGCAGCCGACTAGCGGAGACATACAATGAGCAGTTCTTC. Amino acid sequence: CASSRLAETYNEQFF.

The chain is built from TRBV7-9 and TRBJ2-1; a weak D match, TRBD2 (5 bases). Trimming removed 8 bases at V and 3 bases at J, with 11 bases between. Germline assignment: CDR1 SEHNR and CDR2 FQNEAQ (reference sequence). The CDR3 runs to 13 residues. DNA for the CDR3: TGTGCCAGCTTGGGAGTCGGCTACAATGAGCAGTTCTTC. Its translation: CASLGVGYNEQFF.

J is TRBJ2-7 and V is TRBV5-6; TRBD1 matches 7 bases. Germline loops: CDR1 SGHDT, CDR2 YYEEEE. Germline trimming cut 4 bases from V and 1 base from J; bases unmatched to any gene: 17. The CDR3 loop spans 18 amino acids. CDR3 nucleotides: TGTGCCAGCAGCCCAAAGCTACGGAAGGACAGGAGTTCCTACGAGCAGTACTTC. It specifies CASSPKLRKDRSSYEQYF.

This clone was observed a few times. This chain connects TRBV2 to TRBJ1-1, with D tentatively TRBD1 (6 bases). CDR3 size: 11 residues. Germline loops: CDR1 SNHLY, CDR2 FYNNEI. V lost 5 bases, J lost 10 bases, and 11 bases lay in between. The CDR3 DNA is TGTGCCAGCAGTAACAGGGAAGGAGCTTTCTTT. Protein product: CASSNREGAFF.

This clone was observed many times. The V gene is TRBV6-1, the J gene TRBJ2-5; 9 bases are shared with TRBD2. Losses at the gene ends were 1 base for V and 5 bases for J; bases not matched to a gene: 5. The CDR3 covers 15 residues. Germline V CDR1 and CDR2: MNHNS, SASEGT. CDR3 protein: CASSEGAGGLETQYF. The CDR3 nucleotides are TGTGCCAGCAGTGAAGGAGCGGGAGGTCTTGAGACCCAGTACTTC.

In this sample, this clone turned up once. The chain links TRBV5-1 to TRBJ2-3; TRBD2 agrees at 14 bases. Germline V gives CDR1 SGHRS, CDR2 YFSETQ. The CDR3 has 15 residues. V was pared by 6 bases and J by 1 base, with 1 base of the junction left unmatched. CDR3 loop: CASKGLAGGTDTQYF. CDR3 DNA: TGCGCCAGCAAGGGACTAGCGGGAGGCACAGATACGCAGTATTTT.

The chain combines TRBV2 with TRBJ2-1, with 10 bases identical to TRBD2. The V gene end was trimmed by 6 bases and the J gene end by 7 bases; junction bases not matched to a gene: 12. CDR1 and CDR2 (germline): SNHLY, FYNNEI. The CDR3 length is 16 residues. The CDR3 region is CASRAGGLHIENEQFF. The DNA for the CDR3 is TGTGCCAGCAGAGCGGGAGGGCTCCACATCGAGAATGAGCAGTTCTTC.

The rearrangement joins TRBV28 to TRBJ2-3, with D tentatively TRBD2 (5 bases). The CDR3 totals 16 residues. With 4 bases removed from V and 0 bases from J, the gap between germline ends came to 14 bases. Germline assignment: CDR1 MDHEN and CDR2 SYDVKM. The chain's CDR3 is CASSSVPGGSTDTQYF. CDR3 DNA: TGTGCCAGCAGTTCGGTCCCCGGCGGGAGCACAGATACGCAGTATTTT.

The chain couples TRBV15 to TRBJ1-5; D uncertain. This CDR3 contains 14 residues. V dropped 1 base and J dropped 4 bases, with 8 bases sitting between them. Germline V gene lookup returns CDR1 LNHNV and CDR2 YYDKDF (reference sequence). CDR3 residues: CATSRGSWNQPQHF. The CDR3 nucleotides are TGTGCCACCAGCAGAGGCAGTTGGAATCAGCCCCAGCATTTT. The full variable domain, completed using reference TRBV15 and TRBJ1-5, is DAMVIQNPRYQVTQFGKPVTLSCSQTLNHNVMYWYQQKSSQAPKLLFHYYDKDFNNEADTPDNFQSRRPNTSFCFLDIRSPGLGDTAMYLCATSRGSWNQPQHFGDGTRLSIL.

The chain is built from TRBV28 and TRBJ2-7; D perhaps matches TRBD2 (6 bases). Germline V gene data show CDR1 as MDHEN and CDR2 as SYDVKM. CDR3 length: 15 amino acids. The germline V and J ends were trimmed by 8 bases and 0 bases, with 17 bases remaining between them. Here the CDR3 reads CASATWGEGSYEQYF. The CDR3 DNA reads TGTGCCAGCGCTACGTGGGGGGAAGGCTCCTACGAGCAGTACTTC.

This sequence joins TRBV1 and TRBJ1-4. TRBV1 is marked as a pseudogene. The CDR3 has 13 amino acids. The CDR3 here is CTTLPGSGEKLFF. CDR3 nucleotide sequence: TGCACCACCCTCCCCGGGAGTGGCGAAAAACTGTTTTTT.

This chain connects TRBV7-2 to TRBJ2-4; 7 positions agree with TRBD2. The CDR3 sequence is 15 residues long. Trimming took 1 base from V and 11 from J; bases not matched to a gene: 11. The germline CDR1 and CDR2 sequences are SGHTA and FQGNSA. The DNA of the CDR3 is TGTGCCAGCAGCTTAGACGTGGCCGGGACTATAGTTCAGTACTTC. As protein: CASSLDVAGTIVQYF.

The genes are TRBV19 and TRBJ1-1; TRBD1 might be the D (6 bases). The CDR3 consists of 16 residues. V lost 4 bases and J lost 0, with 15 bases in between. The V gene's germline CDR1 is LNHDA and CDR2 SQIVND (reference sequence). The CDR3: CASSTPGTSLNTEAFF. The CDR3 nucleotides read TGTGCCAGTAGTACTCCAGGGACAAGCCTGAACACTGAAGCTTTCTTT.